The T cell receptor (beta chain) under discussion was sequenced for a study of blood T cell repertoires in COVID-19. Study-level information: The United States, Italy and Spain supplied acute and convalescent COVID-19 samples. T cells, B-cell-depleted T cells, or PBMCs supplied cDNA or gDNA.

Per the study methods: The authors estimated nucleated cell counts from reference gene primer amplification. Sequenced by immunoSEQ multiplex PCR; TCRdb stores in-frame clones only, minus some. V and J calls and clone size are as listed in that table; D and trimming were resolved from the DNA. Among roughly 140,000 clones listed, around 81% were seen once. V was cut by 6 bases and J by 3 bases, with 15 bases left in between. Germline loops: CDR1 MDHEN, CDR2 SYDVKM. The CDR3 loop spans 14 amino acids. Sequencing input: peripheral blood. The source of this sequence is a human donor in a cohort sampled during active COVID-19. V usage is TRBV28 and J usage is TRBJ2-7; D perhaps matches TRBD2 (6 bases). CDR3 nucleotides: TGTGCCAGCAGGTGGGGGGTTGGTGGCTACGAGCAGTACTTC. Encoded protein: CASRWGVGGYEQYF.